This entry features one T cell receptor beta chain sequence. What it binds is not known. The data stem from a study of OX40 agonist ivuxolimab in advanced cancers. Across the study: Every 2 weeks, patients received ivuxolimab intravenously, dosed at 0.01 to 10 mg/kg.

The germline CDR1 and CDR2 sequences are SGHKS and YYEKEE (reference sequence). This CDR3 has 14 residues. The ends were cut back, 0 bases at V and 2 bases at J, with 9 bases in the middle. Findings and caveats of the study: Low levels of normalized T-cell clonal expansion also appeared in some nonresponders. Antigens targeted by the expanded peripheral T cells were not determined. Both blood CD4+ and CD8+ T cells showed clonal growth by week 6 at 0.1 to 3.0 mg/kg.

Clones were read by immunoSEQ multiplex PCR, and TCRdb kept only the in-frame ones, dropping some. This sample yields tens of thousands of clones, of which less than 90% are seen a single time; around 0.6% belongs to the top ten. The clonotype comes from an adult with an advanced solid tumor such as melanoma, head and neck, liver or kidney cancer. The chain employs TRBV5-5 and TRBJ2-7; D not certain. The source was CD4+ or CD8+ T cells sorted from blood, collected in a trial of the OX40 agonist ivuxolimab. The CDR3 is CASSLGFQAYEQYF. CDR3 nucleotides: TGTGCCAGCAGCTTGGGTTTTCAGGCCTACGAGCAGTACTTC.